These 6 T cell receptor beta chains were sequenced from one sample in a study of blood T cell repertoires in COVID-19. The repertoire was sequenced with immunoSEQ multiplex PCR; TCRdb's copy has only in-frame clones and lacks some. The top ten hold less than 2% of the sample, which has some 300,000 clones, about nine tenths seen once. Sequencing was done on a sample of PBMCs or T cells enriched from blood (not recorded which). Receptor source: a woman between 40 and 50 years old who had recovered from COVID-19.

V and J are TRBV7-9 and TRBJ1-4; 11 bases align to TRBD1. Germline V gene lookup returns CDR1 SEHNR and CDR2 FQNEAQ (reference sequence). With V trimmed by 7 bases and J by 0 bases, 10 bases remained unmatched. CDR3 length equals 18 residues. In DNA form, the CDR3 reads TGTGCCAGCACCCCAAGGACAGGGGGCCTATCAACTAATGAAAAACTGTTTTTT. Translation: CASTPRTGGLSTNEKLFF. Together with reference TRBV7-9 and TRBJ1-4, the CDR3 gives the full variable domain: DTGVSQNPRHKITKRGQNVTFRCDPISEHNRLYWYRQTLGQGPEFLTYFQNEAQLEKSRLLSDRFSAERPKGSFSTLEIQRTEQGDSAMYLCASTPRTGGLSTNEKLFFGSGTQLSVL.

The chain carries TRBV3-1 (or the pseudogene TRBV3-2) and TRBJ1-1; 7 bases line up with TRBD1. The trim removed 5 bases at V and 1 base at J, leaving 4 bases unmatched. Looked up from germline, CDR1 is LGHDT and CDR2 is YNNKEL (reference sequence). The CDR3 runs 14 residues. The CDR3 coding sequence is TGTGCCAGCAGCGATCGACAGGGGAACACTGAAGCTTTCTTT. This codes for CASSDRQGNTEAFF.

The chain recombines TRBV5-1 with TRBJ1-2; 8 bases line up with TRBD1. CDR3 length equals 14 residues. The ends lost 0 bases at V and 7 bases at J; junction bases unmatched: 5. Germline CDR1 SGHRS, CDR2 YFSETQ. This chain's CDR3 is CASSLAGGASGYTF. The DNA for the CDR3 is TGCGCCAGCAGCTTGGCAGGGGGCGCGAGTGGCTACACCTTC.

The CDR3 nucleotides read TGCGCCAGCATGGCGGGCACGGGCGGCTATGGCTACACCTTC. Translation: CASMAGTGGYGYTF. This rearrangement joins TRBV5-1 to TRBJ1-2; D is ambiguous. The CDR3 runs to 14 residues. V was trimmed by 6 bases and J by 4 bases, leaving 16 bases between them. CDR1 SGHRS and CDR2 YFSETQ come from the germline V gene.

The chain recombines TRBV6-5 with TRBJ2-7; the D gene is possibly TRBD2 (6 bases). Germline lookup yields CDR1 MNHEY and CDR2 SVGAGI. Between the trimmed V and J ends, which lost 4 bases and 0 bases, there was a span of 10 bases. The CDR3 is 14 residues long. The CDR3 sequence: CASSFKRASYEQYF. CDR3 bases: TGTGCCAGCAGTTTCAAGCGGGCCTCCTACGAGCAGTACTTC.

V usage is TRBV5-1 and J usage is TRBJ2-5; TRBD2 matches at 12 bases. The V gene's germline CDR1 is SGHRS and CDR2 YFSETQ. The junction had 9 bases not matched to a gene; V was cut back by 4 bases and J by 5 bases. The CDR3 runs to 16 residues. For the CDR3, the DNA is TGCGCCAGCAGCCTTCCTAGCGGGGGGGCTCTGGAGACCCAGTACTTC. This gives the protein CASSLPSGGALETQYF.